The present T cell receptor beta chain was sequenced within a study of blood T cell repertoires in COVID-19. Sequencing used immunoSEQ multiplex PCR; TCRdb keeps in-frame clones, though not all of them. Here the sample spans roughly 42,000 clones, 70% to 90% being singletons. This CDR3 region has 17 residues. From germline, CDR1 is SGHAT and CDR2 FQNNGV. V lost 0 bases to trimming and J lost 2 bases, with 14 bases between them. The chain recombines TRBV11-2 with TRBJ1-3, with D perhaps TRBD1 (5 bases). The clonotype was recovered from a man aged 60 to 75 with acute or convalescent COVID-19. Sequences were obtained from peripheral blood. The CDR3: CASSLDRIRTTGNTIYF. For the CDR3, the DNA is TGTGCCAGCAGCTTAGACCGAATTAGGACAACTGGAAACACCATATATTTT.